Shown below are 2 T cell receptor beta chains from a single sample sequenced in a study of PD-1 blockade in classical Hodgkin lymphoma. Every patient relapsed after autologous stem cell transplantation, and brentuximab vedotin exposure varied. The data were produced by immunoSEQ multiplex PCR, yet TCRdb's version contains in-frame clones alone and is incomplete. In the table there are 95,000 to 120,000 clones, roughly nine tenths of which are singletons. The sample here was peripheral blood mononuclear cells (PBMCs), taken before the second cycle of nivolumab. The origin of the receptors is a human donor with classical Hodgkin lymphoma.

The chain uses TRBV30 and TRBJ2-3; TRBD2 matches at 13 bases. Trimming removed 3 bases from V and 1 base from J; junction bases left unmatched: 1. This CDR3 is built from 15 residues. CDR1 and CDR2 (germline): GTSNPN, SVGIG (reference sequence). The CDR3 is CAWSGTSGGTDTQYF. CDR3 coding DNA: TGTGCCTGGAGCGGGACTAGCGGGGGCACAGATACGCAGTATTTT.

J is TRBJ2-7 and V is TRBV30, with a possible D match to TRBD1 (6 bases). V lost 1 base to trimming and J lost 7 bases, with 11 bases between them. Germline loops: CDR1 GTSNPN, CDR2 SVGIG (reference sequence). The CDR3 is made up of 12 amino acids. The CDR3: CAWSGWGLEQYF. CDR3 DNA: TGTGCCTGGAGTGGATGGGGGCTTGAGCAGTACTTC.